This T cell receptor beta chain came from a study of blood T cell repertoires in COVID-19. Study-wide context: Material from acute and convalescent COVID-19 was sourced from the United States, Italy and Spain.

Under the authors' procedure: Estimation of nucleated cell counts was performed using reference gene primer amplification. The method was immunoSEQ multiplex PCR; TCRdb's version includes in-frame clones alone and lacks a portion of them. That table is the source of V, J and clone size, and D and trimming were worked out from the DNA. The data hold around 76,000 clones, with roughly 83% observed a single time. There are 15 residues in the CDR3. Germline V gene lookup returns CDR1 LNHDA and CDR2 SQIVND (reference sequence). Trimming stripped 1 base from V and 2 bases from J, with 9 bases between. This receptor was obtained from a young man with COVID-19, enrolled during active disease. The source material was peripheral blood. This chain joins TRBV19 and TRBJ1-5; D is uncertain. This chain's CDR3 is CASSIGREGNQPQHF. The CDR3 DNA sequence: TGTGCCAGTAGTATAGGACGGGAGGGCAATCAGCCCCAGCATTTT.